This T cell receptor beta chain was retrieved from a study of T cell repertoires in cytomegalovirus infection. Across the whole study: Public signatures in TCR beta pointed to CMV infection and matching HLA type.

The study, taken as a whole, reports: Clonotypes of TCR beta that were HLA-C-restricted and CMV-specific dominated the ex vivo response.

This clonotype occurred a few times. Its target is not known. TCRdb re-derived calls from the reads in MiXCR, one entry per CDR3 protein. The sample has approximately 110,000 distinct CDR3 sequences, 30% seen once; the top ten hold around two fifths. With 1 base removed from V and 3 bases from J, the gap between germline ends came to 12 bases. Germline CDR1 reads SEHNR; CDR2 reads FQNEAQ (reference sequence). This CDR3 region has 15 residues. Specimen: CD8+ T cells from cultured PBMCs, collected from culture after CMV antigen stimulation. The receptor was isolated from a human donor in good health (CMV status not recorded). Some clones in this sample may be carry-over from other donors' samples. This chain uses TRBV7-9 with TRBJ1-1; D unresolved. CDR3 bases: TGTGCCAGCAGCTTAGGAGCTTACCCGGACACTGAAGCTTTCTTT. It encodes CASSLGAYPDTEAFF. Supplemented by reference TRBV7-9 and TRBJ1-1, the full variable domain reads DTGVSQNPRHKITKRGQNVTFRCDPISEHNRLYWYRQTLGQGPEFLTYFQNEAQLEKSRLLSDRFSAERPKGSFSTLEIQRTEQGDSAMYLCASSLGAYPDTEAFFGQGTRLTVV.